Following are 25 T cell receptor beta chains from one sample sequenced in a study of identical twins (TCRdb year 2016). The receptor library was made with 5' RACE. Data came from an Illumina HiSeq 2000. Through fastp at Q25 and MiXCR, TCRdb rebuilt clones from the public reads, retaining in-frame beta chains. Records with the same CDR3 protein are collapsed into one entry carrying the most frequent genes and DNA. The sample records more than 1.5 million distinct CDR3 sequences, about 30% of which are singletons. Around 0.25% of the sample goes to the ten largest clones. The specimen sequenced was cord blood. These receptors were obtained from a newborn girl in good health.

The rearrangement joins TRBV6-1 to TRBJ2-2, with D possibly TRBD2 on 6 matching bases. Germline V gives CDR1 MNHNS, CDR2 SASEGT. Deletions cut 2 bases from V and 2 bases from J, with 9 bases between. This CDR3 contains 15 residues. The CDR3 is CASSELGTNTGELFF. The CDR3 DNA sequence: TGTGCCAGCAGTGAATTGGGGACTAACACCGGGGAGCTGTTTTTT.

The chain carries TRBV28 and TRBJ1-2, with 7 nucleotides matching TRBD1. The germline V gene encodes CDR1 MDHEN and CDR2 SYDVKM. The length of the CDR3 is 18 residues. V shed 7 bases and J 2 bases; nucleotides not matched to a gene: 19. Written as DNA, the CDR3 is TGTGCCAGCACCTCGGGCCGACAGGGATCGGGCGGCAACTATGGCTACACCTTC. This codes for CASTSGRQGSGGNYGYTF.

As for this clonotype: With a much larger clone just one base away, this may be a read error. CDR3 residues: CASSTPWGRNEQFF. The CDR3 DNA reads as TGTGCCAGCAGTACACCCTGGGGGCGGAATGAGCAGTTCTTC. The genes are TRBV28 and TRBJ2-1; D might be TRBD1 (6 bases). The germline V gene encodes CDR1 MDHEN and CDR2 SYDVKM. V lost 5 bases, J lost 7 bases, and 15 bases lay in between. The CDR3 has 14 amino acids.

This clonotype was recorded a few times. The chain links TRBV7-2 to TRBJ2-4, with a tentative D call TRBD1 (5 bases). The assigned J gene may be wrong: the sequence end matches TRBJ2-7 better. CDR3 length: 14 residues. The germline CDR1 and CDR2 sequences are SGHTA and FQGNSA. The CDR3 region is CASSLVYGAPEQYF. CDR3 nucleotides: TGTGCCAGCAGCTTAGTTTATGGGGCTCCCGAGCAGTACTTC.

The chain employs TRBV20-1 and TRBJ1-1; 11 bases align to TRBD1. Trimming took 5 bases from V and 5 from J; bases not matched to a gene: 10. Germline loops: CDR1 DFQATT, CDR2 SNEGSKA (reference sequence). The CDR3 is 15 amino acids. CDR3 sequence: CSARPGQGGRTEAFF. For the CDR3, the DNA is TGCAGTGCTCGTCCGGGACAGGGGGGTAGGACTGAAGCTTTCTTT.

This clonotype has more than one count but fewer than ten. V usage is TRBV7-6 and J usage is TRBJ1-1; D remains unclear. Germline V gives CDR1 SGHVS, CDR2 FNYEAQ. V was trimmed by 5 bases and J by 4 bases, leaving 14 bases between them. There are 14 residues in the CDR3. CDR3 bases: TGTGCCAGCAGCGTAGGCCCGTGGAGCACTGAAGCTTTCTTT. Translated: CASSVGPWSTEAFF.

The rearrangement joins TRBV7-9 to TRBJ2-5, with D possibly being TRBD2 (5 bases). The last part of the DNA fits TRBJ2-7 better; the J call may be wrong. Looked up from germline, CDR1 is SEHNR and CDR2 is FQNEAQ (reference sequence). This CDR3 is 13 amino acids long. CDR3 region: CASGSTRAYEQYF. The CDR3 DNA is TGTGCCAGCGGGAGTACTAGGGCCTACGAGCAGTACTTC.

The CDR3 loop is CASSISGGNTEAFF. The CDR3, as DNA: TGTGCCAGTAGTATTAGCGGAGGGAACACTGAAGCTTTCTTT. The J gene is TRBJ1-1, the V gene TRBV19; no firm D call. V lost 3 bases, J lost 1 base, and 9 bases lay in between. The germline CDR1 and CDR2 sequences are LNHDA and SQIVND (reference sequence). The CDR3 totals 14 residues.

This chain uses TRBV4-2 with TRBJ2-5; 7 bases align to TRBD2. The germline gives CDR1 LGHNA, CDR2 YNFKEQ. Trimming removed 0 bases from V and 3 bases from J; junction bases left unmatched: 1. This CDR3 region has 14 residues. The CDR3 region is CASSQDTSEETQYF. In DNA, the CDR3 is TGTGCCAGCAGCCAAGATACTAGCGAAGAGACCCAGTACTTC.

On this clonotype itself: It may be a read error: a sequence one base away is much more abundant. This chain uses TRBV2 with TRBJ1-1, with TRBD1 identical over 10 bases. Germline trimming cut 4 bases from V and 0 bases from J; bases unmatched to any gene: 2. The CDR3 covers 15 residues. Germline V gene data show CDR1 as SNHLY and CDR2 as FYNNEI. CDR3 in amino acids: CASSAGTGVNTEAFF. CDR3 coding DNA: TGTGCCAGCAGTGCCGGGACAGGGGTGAACACTGAAGCTTTCTTT. The full variable domain, completed using reference TRBV2 and TRBJ1-1, is EPEVTQTPSHQVTQMGQEVILRCVPISNHLYFYWYRQILGQKVEFLVSFYNNEISEKSEIFDDQFSVERPDGSNFTLKIRSTKLEDSAMYFCASSAGTGVNTEAFFGQGTRLTVV.

This sequence joins TRBV2 and TRBJ2-5; perhaps TRBD2 as D (5 bases). Trimming removed 6 bases from V and 2 bases from J, with 16 bases in between. The CDR3 length is 15 residues. Germline V gene data show CDR1 as SNHLY and CDR2 as FYNNEI. The CDR3 coding sequence is TGTGCCAGCAGAATGGAGACTACGAAACAAGAGACCCAGTACTTC. Protein sequence: CASRMETTKQETQYF.

The chain employs TRBV12-3 or TRBV12-4 and TRBJ2-4; D is possibly TRBD1 (6 bases). The length of the CDR3 is 14 residues. Trimming shortened V by 6 bases and J by 13 bases, and 22 bases separated the two germline ends. The DNA of the CDR3 is TGTGCCAGCAGCCCCGGCAGGGGTACCTACGGGCAGTACTTC. This sequence encodes CASSPGRGTYGQYF.

In this sample, this clonotype turned up a few times. The junction differs from germline at one of its ends, possibly a read error. The chain employs TRBV25-1 and TRBJ1-2; 8 nucleotides match TRBD1. The germline CDR1 and CDR2 sequences are MGHDK and SYGVNS. The CDR3 length is 14 residues. CDR3 DNA: TGTGCCAGTAGTGAATCAGGGGGCGAAAATGGCTACACCTTC. It encodes CASSESGGENGYTF.

The gene calls are TRBV20-1 and TRBJ2-1; 9 nucleotides align to TRBD2. The CDR3 runs to 18 residues. Germline-derived CDR1 and CDR2 are DFQATT and SNEGSKA (reference sequence). V lost 0 bases, J lost 4 bases, and 13 bases stayed unmatched. The CDR3 DNA follows: TGCAGTGCTAGAGATCTCCTAGCGGGAACATCAGGGTACAATGAGCAGTTCTTC. Translating it yields CSARDLLAGTSGYNEQFF.

About this clonotype: At one end the junction does not follow the germline gene, possibly because of a read error. The chain uses TRBV12-3 or TRBV12-4 and TRBJ2-4; perhaps TRBD1 as D (6 bases). This CDR3 comprises 18 residues. CDR3 protein: CDSSSLGASQLAKNIRYF. The CDR3 region has the DNA TGTGACAGCAGTTCTCTGGGGGCCAGCCAGCTAGCCAAAAACATTCGGTACTTC.

This clonotype showed up many times. This chain uses TRBV29-1 with TRBJ2-5; D unclear. Germline values: CDR1 SQVTM, CDR2 ANQGSEA. V lost 0 bases to trimming and J lost 2 bases, with 7 bases between them. This CDR3 spans 13 amino acids. The CDR3 region is CSVEEQPQETQYF. In DNA form, the CDR3 reads TGCAGCGTTGAAGAACAGCCTCAAGAGACCCAGTACTTC.

The rearrangement links TRBV6-6 to TRBJ2-3; TRBD2 matches 11 bases. CDR1 is MNHNY, CDR2 SVGAGI, per germline (reference sequence). The CDR3 runs to 15 residues. The V segment lost 5 bases and the J segment 2 bases; nucleotides outside the gene matches: 3. In DNA form, the CDR3 reads TGTGCCAGCAGTACGACTAGCGGGGCCACAGATACGCAGTATTTT. Encoded protein: CASSTTSGATDTQYF.

The chain links TRBV12-3 or TRBV12-4 to TRBJ2-6; D remains ambiguous. V was pared by 7 bases and J by 0 bases, with 10 bases between. The CDR3 is made up of 15 amino acids. The CDR3 DNA follows: TGTGCCAGCAAACCCCAGTCCTCTGGGGCCAACGTCCTGACTTTC. It is translated as CASKPQSSGANVLTF.

This clonotype was observed many times. The V and J genes are TRBV28 and TRBJ2-7; possible D gene TRBD2, 6 bases. This CDR3 has 12 residues. CDR1 and CDR2 from the germline V gene are MDHEN and SYDVKM. The V gene lost 1 base and the J gene lost 6 bases, with 7 bases spanning the gap. The DNA for the CDR3 is TGTGCCAGCAGTTTATTGCGGGGCGAGCAGTACTTC. Translating it yields CASSLLRGEQYF.

This clonotype was found a few times. The chain is built from TRBV11-2 and TRBJ2-1; D ambiguous. Germline loops: CDR1 SGHAT, CDR2 FQNNGV. This CDR3 is built from 16 residues. Deletions cut 0 bases from V and 3 bases from J, with 12 bases between. CDR3 in amino acids: CASSLDRVLVYNEQFF. In nucleotides, the CDR3 is TGTGCCAGCAGCTTAGATCGGGTGCTAGTCTACAATGAGCAGTTCTTC. Full variable domain (rest looked up from reference TRBV11-2 and TRBJ2-1): EAGVAQSPRYKIIEKRQSVAFWCNPISGHATLYWYQQILGQGPKLLIQFQNNGVVDDSQLPKDRFSAERLKGVDSTLKIQPAKLEDSAVYLCASSLDRVLVYNEQFFGPGTRLTVL.

The chain couples TRBV20-1 to TRBJ1-3; TRBD1 aligns across 8 bases. Germline CDR1 reads DFQATT; CDR2 reads SNEGSKA (reference sequence). The CDR3 is 13 amino acids. J was trimmed by 4 bases and V by 6 bases; bases with no gene match: 5. DNA of the CDR3: TGCAGTGCCCTGCAGGGGGCGGGAAACACCATATATTTT. As protein: CSALQGAGNTIYF.

This clonotype has just a few counts. The chain carries TRBV12-3 or TRBV12-4 and TRBJ1-4; TRBD1 aligns across 10 bases. The V segment lost 7 bases and the J segment 10 bases; nucleotides outside the gene matches: 12. The CDR3 is 15 amino acids. The CDR3 protein is CASTSAGQGVVKLFF. CDR3 DNA: TGTGCCAGCACCTCCGCAGGACAGGGGGTTGTAAAACTGTTTTTT.

This chain joins TRBV9 and TRBJ2-1; TRBD2 agrees at 13 bases. CDR3 length: 15 amino acids. The V and J ends lost 3 bases and 7 bases, in that order; junction bases with no gene match: 4. CDR1 SGDLS and CDR2 YYNGEE come from the germline V gene. DNA of the CDR3: TGTGCCAGCAGCGACGGGACTAGCGGGAAAAATGAGCAGTTCTTC. This translates into CASSDGTSGKNEQFF.

This clonotype has a handful of counts. V and J are TRBV7-9 and TRBJ2-7; D is ambiguous. The CDR3 runs 17 residues. The V gene lost 4 bases and the J gene lost 0 bases, with 19 bases spanning the gap. The germline CDR1 and CDR2 sequences are SEHNR and FQNEAQ (reference sequence). CDR3 loop: CASSYPGSTKRSYEQYF. The CDR3 DNA reads TGTGCCAGCAGCTATCCCGGGTCGACAAAACGCTCCTACGAGCAGTACTTC.

The genes are TRBV25-1 and TRBJ2-3; D uncertain. The V gene lost 1 base and the J gene lost 0 bases, with 14 bases spanning the gap. The CDR3 is 17 residues long. Germline V gene data show CDR1 as MGHDK and CDR2 as SYGVNS. The CDR3 sequence: CASSEFPQVSSTDTQYF. CDR3 coding DNA: TGTGCCAGCAGTGAATTCCCCCAGGTCTCTAGCACAGATACGCAGTATTTT. Full variable domain (missing parts from reference TRBV25-1 and TRBJ2-3): EADIYQTPRYLVIGTGKKITLECSQTMGHDKMYWYQQDPGMELHLIHYSYGVNSTEKGDLSSESTVSRIRTEHFPLTLESARPSHTSQYLCASSEFPQVSSTDTQYFGPGTRLTVL.